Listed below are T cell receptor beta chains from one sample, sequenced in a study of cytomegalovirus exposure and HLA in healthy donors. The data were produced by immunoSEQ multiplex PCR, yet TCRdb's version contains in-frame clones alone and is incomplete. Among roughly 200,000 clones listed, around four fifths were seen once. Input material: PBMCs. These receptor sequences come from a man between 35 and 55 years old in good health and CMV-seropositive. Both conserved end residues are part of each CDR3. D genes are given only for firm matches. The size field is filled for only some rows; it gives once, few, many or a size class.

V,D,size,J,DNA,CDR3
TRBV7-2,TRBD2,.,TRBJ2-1,TGTGCCAGCAGCTTAGGCCCACTAGCGACTTCCTACAATGAGCAGTTCTTC,CASSLGPLATSYNEQFF
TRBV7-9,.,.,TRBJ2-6,TGTGCCAGCACCGCAGGGGTTGGGGCCAACGTCCTGACTTTC,CASTAGVGANVLTF
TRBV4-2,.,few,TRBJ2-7,TGTGCCAGCAGCCAAGACTCGGGAGTGAGCTACGAGCAGTACTTC,CASSQDSGVSYEQYF
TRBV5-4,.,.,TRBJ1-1,TGTGCCAGCAGCTTGGTTGCGAGGGCCTCCGAAGCTTTCTTT,CASSLVARASEAFF
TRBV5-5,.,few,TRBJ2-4,TGTGCCAGCAGCTCTCCTGGGTCGGTACCGAAAAACAGTCAGTACTTC,CASSSPGSVPKNSQYF
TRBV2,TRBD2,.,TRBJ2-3,TGTGCCAGCAGTGAAGATGGGACTAGCGGGGCGACTAGCACAGATACGCAGTATTTT,CASSEDGTSGATSTDTQYF
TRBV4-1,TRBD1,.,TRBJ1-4,TGCGCCAGCAGCCCGGACAGGGGGCGCGAAAAACTGTTTTTT,CASSPDRGREKLFF
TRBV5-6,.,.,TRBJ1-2,TGTGCCAGCAGCTTGGCCCAAAGTAGAGGCTACACCTTC,CASSLAQSRGYTF
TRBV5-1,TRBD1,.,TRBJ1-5,TGCGCCAGCAGCCCGGGGACAGCTGATAATCAGCCCCAGCATTTT,CASSPGTADNQPQHF
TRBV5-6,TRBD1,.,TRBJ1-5,TGTGCCAGCAGCTTGGCTGACAGGGGAGGTCAGCCCCAGCATTTT,CASSLADRGGQPQHF
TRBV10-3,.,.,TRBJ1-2,TGTGCCATCAGTGAGTCGGGGGGGCGGGGCCCTAACTATGGCTACACCTTC,CAISESGGRGPNYGYTF
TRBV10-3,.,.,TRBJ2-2,TGTGCCATCAGTGGCCGCGGATCCACCGGGGAGCTGTTTTTT,CAISGRGSTGELFF
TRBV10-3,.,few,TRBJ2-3,TGTGCCATCAGTGACGTAGATACGCAGTATTTT,CAISDVDTQYF
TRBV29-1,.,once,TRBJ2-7,TGCAGCGTTGTTGAGGGTGGGATCGGGAGAGGCGAGCAGTACTTC,CSVVEGGIGRGEQYF
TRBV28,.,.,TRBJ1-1,TGTGCCAGCAGAGCTCAGGGACTTGAAGCTTTCTTT,CASRAQGLEAFF
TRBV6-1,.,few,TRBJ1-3,TGTGCCAGCAGAAATACAGGGAGCTCTGGAAACACCATATATTTT,CASRNTGSSGNTIYF
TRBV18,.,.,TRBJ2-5,TGTGCCAGCTCACACCCTATGGTGTTTGAGCAGTACTTC,CASSHPMVFEQYF
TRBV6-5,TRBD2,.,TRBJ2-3,TGTGCCAGCAGTTTAGCGGGAGGCACAGATACGCAGTATTTT,CASSLAGGTDTQYF
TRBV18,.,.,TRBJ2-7,TGTGCCAGCTCACCAACCCCAGGGGCAAACGAGCAGTACTTC,CASSPTPGANEQYF
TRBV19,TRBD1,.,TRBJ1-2,TGTGCCAGTAGGGGCAGACAGGGCCCTTTCTATGGCTACACCTTC,CASRGRQGPFYGYTF
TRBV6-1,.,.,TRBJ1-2,TGTGCCAGTTCCGGACATCGGAACTATGGCTACACCTTC,CASSGHRNYGYTF
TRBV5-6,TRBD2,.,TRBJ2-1,TGTGCCAGCAGTTCGGGGGGCTCCTACAATGAGCAGTTCTTC,CASSSGGSYNEQFF
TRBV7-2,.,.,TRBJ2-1,TGTGCCAGCAGCTTTGGGGCCAGTGAGCAGTTCTTC,CASSFGASEQFF
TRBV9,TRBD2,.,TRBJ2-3,TGTGCCAGCAGCTCAGGACTAGCGGGAGTTACCGATACGCAGTATTTT,CASSSGLAGVTDTQYF
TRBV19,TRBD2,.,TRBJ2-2,TGTGCCAGTAGTATTAGCGGGGGACCCACCGGGGAGCTGTTTTTT,CASSISGGPTGELFF
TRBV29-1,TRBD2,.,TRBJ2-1,TGCAGCGCCGGTGGCGGGAGGGCCGACAATGAGCAGTTCTTC,CSAGGGRADNEQFF
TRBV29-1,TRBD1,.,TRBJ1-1,TGCAGCGTCGAGGGGGCAGGGGGCTGGGACACTGAAGCTTTCTTT,CSVEGAGGWDTEAFF
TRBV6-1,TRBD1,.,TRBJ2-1,TGTGCCAGCTTCCGACCGGGACAGGGCCGCAATGAGCAGTTCTTC,CASFRPGQGRNEQFF
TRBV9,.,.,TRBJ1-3,TGTGCCAGCAGCGTCACAGGGAGTGGAAACACCATATATTTT,CASSVTGSGNTIYF
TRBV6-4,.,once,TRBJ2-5,TGTGCCAGCAGCGCGACAGGATTGGAGACCCAGTACTTC,CASSATGLETQYF
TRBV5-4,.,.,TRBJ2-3,TGTGCCAGCAGCTTGGCCCAAGGGGTGGGGAGCACAGATACGCAGTATTTT,CASSLAQGVGSTDTQYF
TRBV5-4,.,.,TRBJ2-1,TGTGCCAGCAGCTTGGTAGGGGCTACTGAAGATGAGCAGTTCTTC,CASSLVGATEDEQFF
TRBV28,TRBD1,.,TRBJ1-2,TGTGCCAGCAGACAGGGGGCTTTCGGCTACACCTTC,CASRQGAFGYTF
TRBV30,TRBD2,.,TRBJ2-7,TGTGCCTGGAGAGCGGGACGGTACGAGCAGTACTTC,CAWRAGRYEQYF
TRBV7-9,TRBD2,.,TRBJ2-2,TGTGCCAGCGGGGGGACTAGCGCTCCCACCGGGGAGCTGTTTTTT,CASGGTSAPTGELFF
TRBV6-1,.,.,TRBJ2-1,TGTGCCAGCAGTGAAATCGCTCGCGATGAGCAGTTCTTC,CASSEIARDEQFF
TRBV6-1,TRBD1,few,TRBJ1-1,TGTGCCAGCAGTGCACAGGGGGCCACTGAAGCTTTCTTT,CASSAQGATEAFF
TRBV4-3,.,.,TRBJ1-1,TGCGCCAGCAGCCCGGACGCCGCGGGCACTGAAGCTTTCTTT,CASSPDAAGTEAFF
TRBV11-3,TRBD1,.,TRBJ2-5,TGTGCCAGCAGCTTAGGACAGGGGACACAAGAGACCCAGTACTTC,CASSLGQGTQETQYF
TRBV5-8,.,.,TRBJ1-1,TGTGCCAGCAGCTTGGATGGGGGGAGTGAAGCTTTCTTT,CASSLDGGSEAFF
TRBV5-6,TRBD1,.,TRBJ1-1,TGTGCCAGCAGCTTGGTAGGGGGCGGCACTGAAGCTTTCTTT,CASSLVGGGTEAFF
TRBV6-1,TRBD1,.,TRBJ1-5,TGTGCCAGCAGTAGGGACAGCTATCAGCCCCAGCATTTT,CASSRDSYQPQHF
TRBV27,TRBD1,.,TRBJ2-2,TGTGCCAGCAGTTGGACAGGGCACACCGGGGAGCTGTTTTTT,CASSWTGHTGELFF
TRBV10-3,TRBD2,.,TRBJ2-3,TGTGCCATCGGGGGAGATGGGAGACTAGCGGTTCCCACAGATACGCAGTATTTT,CAIGGDGRLAVPTDTQYF